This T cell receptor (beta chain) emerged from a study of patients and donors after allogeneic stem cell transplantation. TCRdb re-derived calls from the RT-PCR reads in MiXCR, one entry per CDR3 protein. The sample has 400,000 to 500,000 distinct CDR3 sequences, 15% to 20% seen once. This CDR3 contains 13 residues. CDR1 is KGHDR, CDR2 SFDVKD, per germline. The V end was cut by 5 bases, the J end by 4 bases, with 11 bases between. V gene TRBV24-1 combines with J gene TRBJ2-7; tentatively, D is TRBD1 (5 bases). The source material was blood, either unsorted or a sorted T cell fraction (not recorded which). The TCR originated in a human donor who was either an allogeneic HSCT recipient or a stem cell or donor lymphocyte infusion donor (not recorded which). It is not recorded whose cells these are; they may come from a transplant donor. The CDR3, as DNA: TGTGCCACCAGTGGACAGAAGTCATACGAGCAGTACTTC. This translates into CATSGQKSYEQYF.